One and the same sample provided the 7 T cell receptor beta chains below, sequenced in a study of T cell repertoires in cytomegalovirus infection. Each CDR3 protein is one row after TCRdb ran MiXCR on the reads. The table includes hundreds of thousands of distinct CDR3 sequences, more than 20% detected once. The sequenced sample was CD8+ T cells from PBMCs. The receptors here all came from a human donor in good health (CMV status not recorded). Some clones in this sample may be carry-over from other donors' samples.

The sample holds many counts of this clonotype. J is TRBJ2-7 and V is TRBV27; D tentatively fits TRBD1 or TRBD2 (5 bases each). From germline, CDR1 is MNHEY and CDR2 SMNVEV (reference sequence). The CDR3 sequence is 13 residues long. The V gene lost 1 base and the J gene lost 5 bases, with 9 bases spanning the gap. CDR3 sequence: CASSLYRDHEQYF. Written as DNA, the CDR3 is TGTGCCAGCAGTTTATACCGGGACCACGAGCAGTACTTC.

The chain employs TRBV7-9 and TRBJ2-7; perhaps D is TRBD1 or TRBD2 (5 bases each). Trimming removed 7 bases from V and 0 bases from J, with 16 bases in between. CDR3 length equals 15 residues. The V gene's germline CDR1 is SEHNR and CDR2 FQNEAQ (reference sequence). CDR3 loop: CASTPEKGSSYEQYF. As DNA, the CDR3 is TGTGCCAGCACCCCGGAGAAGGGGAGCTCCTACGAGCAGTACTTC. Combining the CDR3 with reference TRBV7-9 and TRBJ2-7 gives the whole variable domain DTGVSQNPRHKITKRGQNVTFRCDPISEHNRLYWYRQTLGQGPEFLTYFQNEAQLEKSRLLSDRFSAERPKGSFSTLEIQRTEQGDSAMYLCASTPEKGSSYEQYFGPGTRLTVT.

A few counts support this clonotype. This chain joins TRBV29-1 and TRBJ2-1; 8 nucleotides match TRBD2. The germline CDR1 and CDR2 sequences are SQVTM and ANQGSEA. Trimming at V came to 7 bases and at J to 3 bases, leaving 8 bases not matched to a gene. The CDR3 is 14 residues long. The CDR3 nucleotides are TGCAGCGCTCCAGCGGGGGTAGGCTACAATGAGCAGTTCTTC. This translates into CSAPAGVGYNEQFF.

This clonotype was seen repeatedly, ten times or more. DNA of the CDR3: TGTGCCAGCAGCCCTTCGAGGGGGGCGCGGGATACGCAGTATTTT. It is translated as CASSPSRGARDTQYF. This chain joins TRBV7-8 and TRBJ2-3; D possibly matches TRBD1 or TRBD2 (6 bases each). Germline CDR1 reads SGHVS; CDR2 reads FQNEAQ. The germline V and J ends were trimmed by 5 bases and 6 bases, with 18 bases remaining between them. The CDR3 is made up of 15 amino acids.

This clonotype was seen a few times. The rearrangement joins TRBV4-2 to TRBJ2-7; TRBD2 aligns across 7 bases. The germline CDR1 and CDR2 sequences are LGHNA and YNFKEQ. The CDR3 has 15 residues. Trimming took 6 bases from V and 0 from J; bases not matched to a gene: 8. In nucleotides, the CDR3 is TGTGCCAGCAGGCAGGAGCCTAGCGGCTCCTACGAGCAGTACTTC. Translated: CASRQEPSGSYEQYF.

The rearrangement links TRBV29-1 to TRBJ2-1; the match to TRBD1 covers 7 bases. With V trimmed by 6 bases and J by 3 bases, 8 bases remained unmatched. Germline V lookup: CDR1 SQVTM, CDR2 ANQGSEA. The CDR3 is made up of 14 amino acids. The CDR3 reads CSVDGTASYNEQFF. The CDR3 coding sequence is TGCAGCGTCGACGGGACAGCCAGCTACAATGAGCAGTTCTTC.

The table lists this clonotype with a few counts. The chain recombines TRBV7-9 with TRBJ1-2, with D unclear. Per the germline V gene, CDR1 is SEHNR and CDR2 is FQNEAQ (reference sequence). CDR3 size: 16 residues. Trimming cost V 7 bases and J 7 bases, with 25 bases left between them. CDR3 in amino acids: CASTGEEDFRLFGYTF. CDR3 nucleotide sequence: TGTGCCAGCACCGGGGAGGAGGACTTTAGGTTATTTGGCTACACCTTC.